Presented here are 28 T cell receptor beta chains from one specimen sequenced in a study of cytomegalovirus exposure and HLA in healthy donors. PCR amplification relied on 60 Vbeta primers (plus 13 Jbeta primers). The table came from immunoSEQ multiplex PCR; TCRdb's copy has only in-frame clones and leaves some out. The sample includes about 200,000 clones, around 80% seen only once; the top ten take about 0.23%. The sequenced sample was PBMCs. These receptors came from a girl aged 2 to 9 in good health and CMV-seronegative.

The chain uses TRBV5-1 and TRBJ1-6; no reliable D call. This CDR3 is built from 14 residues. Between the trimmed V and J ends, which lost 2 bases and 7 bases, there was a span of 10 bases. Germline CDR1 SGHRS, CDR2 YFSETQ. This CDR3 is CASSFEGGNSPLHF. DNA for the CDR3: TGCGCCAGCAGCTTCGAGGGAGGGAATTCACCCCTCCACTTT.

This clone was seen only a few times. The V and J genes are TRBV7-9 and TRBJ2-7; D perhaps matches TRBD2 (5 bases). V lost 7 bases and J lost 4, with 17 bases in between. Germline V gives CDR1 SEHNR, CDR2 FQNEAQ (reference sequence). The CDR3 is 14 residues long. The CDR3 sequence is CASTPGSSLYEQYF. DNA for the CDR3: TGTGCCAGCACCCCGGGGAGCTCTCTTTACGAGCAGTACTTC.

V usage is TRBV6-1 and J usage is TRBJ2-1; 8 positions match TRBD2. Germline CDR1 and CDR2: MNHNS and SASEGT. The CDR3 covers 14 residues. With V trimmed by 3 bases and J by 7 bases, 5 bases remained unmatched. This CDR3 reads CASSESGRINEQFF. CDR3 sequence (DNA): TGTGCCAGCAGTGAGAGCGGGAGAATTAATGAGCAGTTCTTC.

CDR3 DNA sequence: TGTGCCAGCAGTTTGCGGGGTGTTGGGGAGACCCAGTACTTC. Translated, it gives CASSLRGVGETQYF. The chain couples TRBV27 to TRBJ2-5; a possible D gene is TRBD2 (6 bases). Germline V gene lookup returns CDR1 MNHEY and CDR2 SMNVEV (reference sequence). Trimming stripped 3 bases from V and 5 bases from J, with 13 bases between. This CDR3 has 14 amino acids.

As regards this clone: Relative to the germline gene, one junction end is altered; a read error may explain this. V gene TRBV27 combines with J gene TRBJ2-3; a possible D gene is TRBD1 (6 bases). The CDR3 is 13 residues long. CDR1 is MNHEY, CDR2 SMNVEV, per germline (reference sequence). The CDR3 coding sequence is TGTGCCAGCAGGGACAGAGCTACAGATACGCAATATTTT. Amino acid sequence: CASRDRATDTQYF.

The CDR3 loop is CASSLTGGDTGELFF. CDR3 coding DNA: TGTGCCAGCAGCTTAACAGGGGGAGACACCGGGGAGCTGTTTTTT. The rearrangement links TRBV7-9 to TRBJ2-2; TRBD1 matches 8 bases. CDR1 SEHNR and CDR2 FQNEAQ come from the germline V gene (reference sequence). This CDR3 has 15 amino acids. V gave up 2 bases and J gave up 3 bases; unmatched junction bases: 2.

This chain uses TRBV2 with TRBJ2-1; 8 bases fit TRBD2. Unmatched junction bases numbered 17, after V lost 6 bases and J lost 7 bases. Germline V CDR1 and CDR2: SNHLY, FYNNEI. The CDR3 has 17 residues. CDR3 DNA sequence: TGTGCCAGCAGCCCGGCATGGGGCGGGAGGATGAGGAATGAGCAGTTCTTC. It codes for CASSPAWGGRMRNEQFF.

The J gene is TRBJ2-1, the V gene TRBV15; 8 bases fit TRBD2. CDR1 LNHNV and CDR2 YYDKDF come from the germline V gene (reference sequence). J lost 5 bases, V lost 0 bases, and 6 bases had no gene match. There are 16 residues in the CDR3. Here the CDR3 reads CATSRDLAGLHNEQFF. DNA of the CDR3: TGTGCCACCAGCAGAGATCTAGCGGGTTTGCACAATGAGCAGTTCTTC.

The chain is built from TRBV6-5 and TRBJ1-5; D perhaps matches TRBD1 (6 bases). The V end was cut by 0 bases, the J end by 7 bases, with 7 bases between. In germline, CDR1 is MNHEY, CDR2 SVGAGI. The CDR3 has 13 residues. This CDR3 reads CASSYSDRQPQHF. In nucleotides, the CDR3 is TGTGCCAGCAGTTACTCGGACAGACAGCCCCAGCATTTT.

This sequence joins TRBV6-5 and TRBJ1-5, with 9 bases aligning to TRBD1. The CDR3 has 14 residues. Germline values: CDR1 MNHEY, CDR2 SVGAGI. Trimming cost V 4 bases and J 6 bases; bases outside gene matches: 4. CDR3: CASSWDRDVQPQHF. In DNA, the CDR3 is TGTGCCAGCAGTTGGGACAGGGACGTTCAGCCCCAGCATTTT.

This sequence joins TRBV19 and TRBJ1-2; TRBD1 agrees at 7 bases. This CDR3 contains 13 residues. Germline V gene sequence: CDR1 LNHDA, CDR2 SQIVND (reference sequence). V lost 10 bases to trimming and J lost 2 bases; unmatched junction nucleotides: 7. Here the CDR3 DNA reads TGTGCCACCACACGGGACAGAAACTATGGCTACACCTTC. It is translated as CATTRDRNYGYTF.

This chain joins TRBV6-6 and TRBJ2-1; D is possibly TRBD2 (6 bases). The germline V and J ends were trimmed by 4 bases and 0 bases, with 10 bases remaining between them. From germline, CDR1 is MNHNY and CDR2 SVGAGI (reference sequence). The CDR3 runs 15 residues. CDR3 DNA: TGTGCCAGCAGTTGGGGGGAAAGCTCCTACAATGAGCAGTTCTTC. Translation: CASSWGESSYNEQFF.

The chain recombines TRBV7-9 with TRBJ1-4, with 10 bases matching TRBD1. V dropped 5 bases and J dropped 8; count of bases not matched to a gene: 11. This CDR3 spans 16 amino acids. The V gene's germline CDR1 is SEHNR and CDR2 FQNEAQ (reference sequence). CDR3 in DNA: TGTGCCAGCAGCCTGGGAGCGACAGGGGGCGCCGAAAAACTGTTTTTT. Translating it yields CASSLGATGGAEKLFF.

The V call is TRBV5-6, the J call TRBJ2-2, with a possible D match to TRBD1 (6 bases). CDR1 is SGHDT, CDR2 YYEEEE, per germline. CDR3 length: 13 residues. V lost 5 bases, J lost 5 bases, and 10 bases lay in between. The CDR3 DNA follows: TGTGCCAGCAGGTACAGGGTTACCGGGGAGCTGTTTTTT. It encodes CASRYRVTGELFF. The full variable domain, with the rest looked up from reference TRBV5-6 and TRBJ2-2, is DAGVTQSPTHLIKTRGQQVTLRCSPKSGHDTVSWYQQALGQGPQFIFQYYEEEERQRGNFPDRFSGHQFPNYSSELNVNALLLGDSALYLCASRYRVTGELFFGEGSRLTVL.

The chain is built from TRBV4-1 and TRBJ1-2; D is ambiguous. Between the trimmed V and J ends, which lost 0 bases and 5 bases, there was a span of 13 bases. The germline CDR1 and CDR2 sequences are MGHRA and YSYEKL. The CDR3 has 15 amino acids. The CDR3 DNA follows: TGCGCCAGCAGCCAAGATCCATCCCTGAGGTATGGCTACACCTTC. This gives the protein CASSQDPSLRYGYTF.

In nucleotides, the CDR3 is TGTGCCAGCAGCTCCCCGGGGGGAGCGGGGGTCGTCAATGAGCAGTTCTTC. Protein product: CASSSPGGAGVVNEQFF. This sequence joins TRBV5-4 and TRBJ2-1, with 8 bases identical to TRBD2. The CDR3 length is 17 residues. Germline V CDR1 and CDR2: SGHNT, YYREEE (reference sequence). With V trimmed by 3 bases and J by 6 bases, 14 bases remained unmatched.

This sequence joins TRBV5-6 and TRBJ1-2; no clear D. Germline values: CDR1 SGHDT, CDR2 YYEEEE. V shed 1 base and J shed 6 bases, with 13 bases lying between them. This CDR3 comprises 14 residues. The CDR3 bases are TGTGCCAGCAGCTTGCCCGGTATTGAGGATGGCTACACCTTC. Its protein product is CASSLPGIEDGYTF.

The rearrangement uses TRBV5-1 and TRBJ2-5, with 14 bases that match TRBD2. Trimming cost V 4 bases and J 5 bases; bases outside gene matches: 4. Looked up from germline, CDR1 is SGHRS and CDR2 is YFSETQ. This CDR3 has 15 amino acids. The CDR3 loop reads CASSRLAGGPETQYF. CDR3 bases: TGCGCCAGCAGCCGACTAGCGGGAGGGCCGGAGACCCAGTACTTC.

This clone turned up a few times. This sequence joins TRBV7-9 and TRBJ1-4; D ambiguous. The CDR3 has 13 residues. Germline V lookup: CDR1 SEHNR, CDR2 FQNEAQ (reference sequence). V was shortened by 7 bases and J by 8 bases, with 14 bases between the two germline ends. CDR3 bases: TGTGCCAGCACCTTGACTGTTGGGGAAAAACTGTTTTTT. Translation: CASTLTVGEKLFF. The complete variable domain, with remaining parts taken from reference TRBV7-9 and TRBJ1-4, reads DTGVSQNPRHKITKRGQNVTFRCDPISEHNRLYWYRQTLGQGPEFLTYFQNEAQLEKSRLLSDRFSAERPKGSFSTLEIQRTEQGDSAMYLCASTLTVGEKLFFGSGTQLSVL.

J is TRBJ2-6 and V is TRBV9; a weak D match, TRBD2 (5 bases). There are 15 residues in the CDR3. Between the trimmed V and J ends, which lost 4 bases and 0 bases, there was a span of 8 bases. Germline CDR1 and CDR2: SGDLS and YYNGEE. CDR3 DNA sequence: TGTGCCAGCAGCTCCGGAGGCTCTGGGGCCAACGTCCTGACTTTC. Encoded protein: CASSSGGSGANVLTF.

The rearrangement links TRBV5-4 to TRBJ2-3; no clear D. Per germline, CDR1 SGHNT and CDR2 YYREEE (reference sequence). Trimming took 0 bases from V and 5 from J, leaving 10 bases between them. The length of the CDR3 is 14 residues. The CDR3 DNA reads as TGTGCCAGCAGCTTGGCCTCGGGTCAAGATACGCAGTATTTT. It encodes CASSLASGQDTQYF.

CDR3 protein: CASSSGLDQPQHF. The CDR3 DNA follows: TGTGCCAGCAGCTCCGGGTTGGATCAGCCCCAGCATTTT. J is TRBJ1-5 and V is TRBV5-6; no clear D. The CDR3 runs to 13 residues. V was cut by 3 bases and J by 5 bases, with 9 bases left in between. Germline loops: CDR1 SGHDT, CDR2 YYEEEE.

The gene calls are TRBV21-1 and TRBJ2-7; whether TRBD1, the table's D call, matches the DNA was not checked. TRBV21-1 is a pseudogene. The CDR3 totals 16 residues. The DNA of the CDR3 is TGTGCCAGCAGCATATACCGGGACATCCGCTCCTACGAGCAGTACTTC. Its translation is CASSIYRDIRSYEQYF.

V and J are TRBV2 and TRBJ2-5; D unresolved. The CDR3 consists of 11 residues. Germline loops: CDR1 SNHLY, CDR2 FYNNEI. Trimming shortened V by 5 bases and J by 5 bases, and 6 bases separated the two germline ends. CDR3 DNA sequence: TGTGCCAGCAGTCTCGGGGAGACCCAGTACTTC. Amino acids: CASSLGETQYF.

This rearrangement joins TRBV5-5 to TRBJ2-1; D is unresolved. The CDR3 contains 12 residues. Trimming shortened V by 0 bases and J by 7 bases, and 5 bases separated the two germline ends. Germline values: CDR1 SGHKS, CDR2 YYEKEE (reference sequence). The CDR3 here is CASSLGENEQFF. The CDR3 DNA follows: TGTGCCAGCAGCTTGGGTGAGAATGAGCAGTTCTTC.

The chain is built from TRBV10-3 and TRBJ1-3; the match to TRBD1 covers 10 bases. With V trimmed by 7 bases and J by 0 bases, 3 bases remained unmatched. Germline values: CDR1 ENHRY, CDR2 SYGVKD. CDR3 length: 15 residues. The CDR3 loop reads CAITDRGLSGNTIYF. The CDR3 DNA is TGTGCCATCACTGACAGGGGGCTCTCTGGAAACACCATATATTTT.

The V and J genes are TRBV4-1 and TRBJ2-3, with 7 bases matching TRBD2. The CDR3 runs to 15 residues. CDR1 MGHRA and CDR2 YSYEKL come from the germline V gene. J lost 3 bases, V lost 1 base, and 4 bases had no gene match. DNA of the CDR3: TGCGCCAGCAGCCAAGCCGCGCGGGAGACAGATACGCAGTATTTT. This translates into CASSQAARETDTQYF.

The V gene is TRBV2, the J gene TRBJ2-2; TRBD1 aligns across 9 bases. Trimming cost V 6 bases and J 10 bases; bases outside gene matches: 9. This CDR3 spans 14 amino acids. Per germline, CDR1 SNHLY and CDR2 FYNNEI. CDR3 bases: TGTGCCAGCAGGGAGAGGACAGGGGATGAGGAGCTGTTTTTT. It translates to CASRERTGDEELFF.